Listed below are T cell receptor beta chains from one sample, sequenced in a study of long-term antiretroviral therapy in people with HIV. The method was immunoSEQ multiplex PCR; TCRdb's version includes in-frame clones alone and lacks a portion of them. The sample consists of around 16,000 clones, over 70% of them appearing once. The starting material was unsorted PBMCs, obtained 2.1 years after starting antiretroviral therapy. The receptor set was obtained from a man between 35 and 55 years old with HIV. The CDR3 runs from the conserved cysteine through the conserved F or W. A D gene is named only where the DNA matches it firmly. For some rows the clone size is stated as once, few or many, or as a class when expanded; others skip it.

clone_size	v_call	j_call	d_call	cdr3_aa	cdr3_nt
few	TRBV5-1	TRBJ2-3	.	CASSLGNLGADTQYF	TGCGCCAGCAGCTTAGGCAACCTAGGGGCAGATACGCAGTATTTT
few	TRBV4-1	TRBJ1-3	.	CASSRDSGNTIYF	TGCGCCAGCAGTAGGGATTCTGGAAACACCATATATTTT
few	TRBV25-1	TRBJ1-2	.	CATIDSSNYGYTF	TGTGCCACCATAGACAGTTCTAACTATGGCTACACCTTC
.	TRBV27	TRBJ1-2	.	CASSLYKGYGYTF	TGTGCCAGCAGTTTATATAAGGGGTATGGCTACACCTTC
few	TRBV5-4	TRBJ1-3	.	CASRVGNTIYF	TGTGCCAGCAGGGTCGGAAACACCATATATTTT
.	TRBV7-9	TRBJ2-5	TRBD2	CASSRTSGGLYQETQYF	TGTGCCAGCAGCCGGACTAGCGGGGGGCTGTACCAAGAGACCCAGTACTTC
.	TRBV27	TRBJ1-4	.	CASSLWGGQNNEKLFF	TGTGCCAGCAGTTTATGGGGGGGGCAAAATAATGAAAAACTGTTTTTT
.	TRBV12-5	TRBJ1-1	.	CASGLRASEAFF	TGTGCTAGTGGTTTGAGGGCATCAGAAGCTTTCTTT
.	TRBV6-1	TRBJ1-2	.	CASSESIFVGYGYTF	TGTGCCAGCAGTGAATCAATCTTCGTGGGCTATGGCTACACCTTC
.	TRBV19	TRBJ2-2	TRBD2	CASSIPSGGPNTGELFF	TGTGCCAGTAGTATTCCTAGCGGGGGGCCGAACACCGGGGAGCTGTTTTTT
.	TRBV9	TRBJ2-5	.	CASSVGAGAQETQYF	TGTGCCAGCAGCGTAGGGGCGGGGGCGCAAGAGACCCAGTACTTC
.	TRBV27	TRBJ1-2	TRBD1	CASSSPGTGVDGYTF	TGTGCCAGCAGTTCCCCCGGGACAGGGGTTGATGGCTACACCTTC
.	TRBV6-6	TRBJ1-4	TRBD1	CASLQGANEKLFF	TGTGCCAGCCTACAGGGGGCGAATGAAAAACTGTTTTTT
.	TRBV21-1	TRBJ1-2	.	CASSRPGDLGYGYTF	TGTGCCAGCAGCAGGCCAGGGGACCTTGGCTATGGCTACACCTTC
.	TRBV9	TRBJ2-7	.	CASSVGGGDEQYF	TGTGCCAGCAGCGTAGGTGGGGGCGACGAGCAGTACTTC
.	TRBV30	TRBJ1-2	.	CAWSVRVFNYGYTF	TGTGCCTGGAGTGTACGGGTGTTTAACTATGGCTACACCTTC
.	TRBV5-1	TRBJ2-4	.	CASSLGGGENIQYF	TGCGCCAGCAGCTTGGGAGGGGGGGAAAACATTCAGTACTTC
medium-sized	TRBV5-4	TRBJ2-7	.	CASSHVPGLQTYEQYF	TGTGCCAGCAGCCATGTGCCGGGACTTCAGACCTACGAGCAGTACTTC
few	TRBV9	TRBJ2-7	.	CASSGGGHPYEQYF	TGTGCCAGCAGCGGGGGGGGACACCCCTACGAGCAGTACTTC
.	TRBV5-1	TRBJ1-3	.	CASSLAEWGNTIYF	TGCGCCAGCAGCTTGGCAGAGTGGGGAAACACCATATATTTT
.	TRBV7-2	TRBJ2-7	.	CASSLAQRTYEQYF	TGTGCCAGCAGCTTAGCACAGCGAACCTACGAGCAGTACTTC
.	TRBV5-4	TRBJ1-4	TRBD1	CASSGTGENEKLFF	TGTGCCAGCAGCGGGACAGGGGAGAATGAAAAACTGTTTTTT
medium-sized	TRBV5-8	TRBJ1-1	.	CASSLAEGSNTEAFF	TGTGCCAGCAGCTTGGCCGAGGGTTCGAACACTGAAGCTTTCTTT
few	TRBV19	TRBJ1-3	.	CASIPQGIGNTIYF	TGTGCCAGTATCCCACAGGGAATTGGAAACACCATATATTTT
.	TRBV5-1	TRBJ1-1	.	CASSLSWAGVMNTEAFF	TGCGCCAGCAGCTTGTCGTGGGCAGGGGTGATGAACACTGAAGCTTTCTTT
.	TRBV21-1	TRBJ1-1	.	CASTAPGQGPTEAFF	TGTGCCAGCACCGCCCCGGGACAGGGGCCCACTGAAGCTTTCTTT
.	TRBV27	TRBJ1-5	.	CASSLGYSNQPQHF	TGTGCCAGCAGTTTAGGGTATAGCAATCAGCCCCAGCATTTT
.	TRBV29-1	TRBJ1-1	.	CSGTGGMAEAFF	TGCAGCGGTACCGGGGGGATGGCTGAAGCTTTCTTT
.	TRBV6-5	TRBJ2-4	.	CASTLGPLQYF	TGTGCCAGCACCCTGGGCCCCCTGCAGTACTTC
.	TRBV29-1	TRBJ1-1	.	CSVDLGGTEAFF	TGCAGCGTTGACCTAGGGGGCACTGAAGCTTTCTTT
.	TRBV11-3	TRBJ2-7	.	CASSPGVNEQYF	TGTGCCAGCAGCCCAGGGGTGAACGAGCAGTACTTC
.	TRBV9	TRBJ2-3	TRBD2	CASSPLAGGAGRLDTQYF	TGTGCCAGCAGCCCGCTAGCGGGGGGTGCCGGGCGGCTAGATACGCAGTATTTT
.	TRBV30	TRBJ1-3	.	CAWSVGGRSGNTIYF	TGTGCCTGGAGTGTTGGTGGGCGATCTGGAAACACCATATATTTT
.	TRBV10-2	TRBJ1-1	.	CASRLDLDTEAFF	TGCGCCAGCCGGTTGGATTTGGACACTGAAGCTTTCTTT
.	TRBV30	TRBJ1-1	.	CACQRAGETEAFF	TGTGCCTGTCAAAGGGCAGGGGAGACTGAAGCTTTCTTT
.	TRBV5-6	TRBJ2-2	.	CASSLITFAGELFF	TGTGCCAGCAGCTTAATCACCTTCGCCGGGGAGCTGTTTTTT
.	TRBV28	TRBJ1-3	.	CASSLSIGIFSGNTIYF	TGTGCCAGCAGTTTATCGATCGGAATCTTCTCTGGAAACACCATATATTTT
once	TRBV9	TRBJ2-1	TRBD2	CASSVATGLAYEQFF	TGTGCCAGCAGCGTAGCTACGGGACTAGCGTATGAGCAGTTCTTC
.	TRBV4-2	TRBJ2-1	.	CASSPSGTSYNEQFF	TGTGCCAGCAGCCCTTCGGGAACCTCCTACAATGAGCAGTTCTTC
.	TRBV4-1	TRBJ1-5	.	CASSQDPDQPQHF	TGCGCCAGCAGCCAAGATCCCGATCAGCCCCAGCATTTT
.	TRBV5-4	TRBJ2-3	.	CASSLIGGLTDTQYF	TGTGCCAGCAGCCTTATTGGGGGGCTCACAGATACGCAGTATTTT
.	TRBV19	TRBJ1-2	.	CASSIGSRLNFNYGYTF	TGTGCCAGTAGTATAGGCAGCCGCCTTAACTTTAACTATGGCTACACCTTC
.	TRBV7-9	TRBJ2-1	TRBD1	CASSSGTGDSYNEQFF	TGTGCCAGCAGCTCTGGGACAGGGGACTCCTACAATGAGCAGTTCTTC
.	TRBV7-9	TRBJ1-1	.	CASSLGVGGTEAFF	TGTGCCAGCAGCTTAGGGGTTGGGGGCACTGAAGCTTTCTTT
once	TRBV4-1	TRBJ2-7	TRBD2	CASSHLAGGYEQYF	TGCGCCAGCAGCCATCTAGCGGGGGGATACGAGCAGTACTTC